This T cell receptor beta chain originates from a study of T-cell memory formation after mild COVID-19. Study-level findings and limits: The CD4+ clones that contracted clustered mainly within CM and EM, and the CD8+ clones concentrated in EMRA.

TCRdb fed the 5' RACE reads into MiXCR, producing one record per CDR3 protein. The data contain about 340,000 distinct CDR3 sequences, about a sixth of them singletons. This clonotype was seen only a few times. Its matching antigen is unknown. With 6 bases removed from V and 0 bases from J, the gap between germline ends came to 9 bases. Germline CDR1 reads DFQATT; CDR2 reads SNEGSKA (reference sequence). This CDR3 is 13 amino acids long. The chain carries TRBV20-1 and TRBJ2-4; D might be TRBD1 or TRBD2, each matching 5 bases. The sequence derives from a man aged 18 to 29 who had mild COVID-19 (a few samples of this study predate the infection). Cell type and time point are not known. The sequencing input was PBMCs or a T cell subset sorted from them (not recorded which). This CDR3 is CSAGALAKNIQYF. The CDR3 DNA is TGCAGTGCCGGGGCCCTAGCCAAAAACATTCAGTACTTC.